One sample yielded the 4 T cell receptor beta chains listed below, sequenced in a study of cytomegalovirus exposure and HLA in healthy donors. Sequencing used immunoSEQ multiplex PCR; TCRdb keeps in-frame clones, though not all of them. The data show 140,000 or so clones, 89% seen once. The specimen sequenced was PBMCs. The receptors come from a woman under 30 in good health and CMV-seropositive.

V usage is TRBV30 and J usage is TRBJ2-7, with 11 bases fitting TRBD2. CDR3 length equals 14 residues. V lost 2 bases and J lost 4; bases outside the gene matches: 4. Germline CDR1 reads GTSNPN; CDR2 reads SVGIG (reference sequence). The CDR3 region is CAWSPGLAVYEQYF. The DNA for the CDR3 is TGTGCCTGGAGTCCGGGACTAGCGGTATACGAGCAGTACTTC.

The V call is TRBV7-9, the J call TRBJ2-7, with TRBD1 as a possible D gene (5 bases). The CDR3 consists of 17 residues. CDR1 is SEHNR, CDR2 FQNEAQ, per germline (reference sequence). V lost 1 base to trimming and J lost 5 bases, with 21 bases between them. The chain's CDR3 is CASSLEVGQGGEDEQYF. In nucleotides, the CDR3 is TGTGCCAGCAGCTTAGAGGTGGGGCAGGGCGGTGAAGACGAGCAGTACTTC.

The chain carries TRBV5-1 and TRBJ2-1; 15 bases fit TRBD2. The germline V gene has CDR1 SGHRS and CDR2 YFSETQ. J gave up 8 bases and V 4 bases, and 7 bases lay outside the gene matches. The CDR3 spans 16 residues. The CDR3 DNA follows: TGCGCCAGCAGCCTAGCCGGGACTAGCGGGGGGCATGAGCAGTTCTTC. Residues: CASSLAGTSGGHEQFF.

This clone was picked up one time. This rearrangement joins TRBV13 to TRBJ2-3; TRBD2 might be the D (5 bases). This CDR3 comprises 13 residues. Looked up from germline, CDR1 is PRHDT and CDR2 is FYEKMQ (reference sequence). V was clipped by 5 bases and J by 6 bases, with 12 bases between them. The CDR3 DNA reads TGTGCCAGCAGCGCAACTAGGGCGGATACGCAGTATTTT. Translation gives CASSATRADTQYF.